The clone carrying this T cell receptor beta chain was recorded a few times. Its target is unknown. The data are from a study of beta chain features in type 1 diabetes. Every isolated RNA sample was fully reverse transcribed, so sequencing captured expressed TCRB transcripts. Sequencing used immunoSEQ multiplex PCR; TCRdb keeps in-frame clones, though not all of them. This sample carries about 45,000 clones, 65% to 70% of them seen once, and the ten largest clones take about 2%. Overall study results and limits: The study found moderately but significantly shorter TCRB CDR3s in all four CD4+ subsets of Type 1 diabetes patients.

V lost 6 bases to trimming and J lost 4 bases; unmatched junction nucleotides: 7. Germline V gene lookup returns CDR1 MNHEY and CDR2 SMNVEV (reference sequence). The CDR3 runs to 14 residues. A CD45RO/CCR7/CD25/CD127/CD95/CD27 panel sorted naive, central memory, regulatory and stem cell-like memory CD4+ cells. The specimen sequenced was Tregs from blood. This TCR was sampled from a woman between 18 and 30 years old with type 1 diabetes. This rearrangement joins TRBV27 to TRBJ1-2; TRBD1 matches at 8 bases. DNA for the CDR3: TGTGCCAGCAGCAGACAGGGGTCTATCTATGGCTACACCTTC. Encoded protein: CASSRQGSIYGYTF.